This TCR beta chain was obtained from a study of T cells after yellow fever vaccination. Study in general: Preparation of fractions with low cell numbers was performed using SMART-Seq v4 Ultra Low Input. Study conclusions and caveats: In post-booster samples, most primary-vaccination clones reappeared (roughly 96% CD4, around 87% CD8). A small proportion of clonotypes was detected in both the CD4 and CD8 compartments.

This clonotype appeared a few times. Antigen unknown. This CDR3 has 18 residues. The germline V gene has CDR1 SGHAT and CDR2 FQNNGV. Trimming cost V 2 bases and J 0 bases; bases outside gene matches: 9. It was through 5'RACE template switching that TCR cDNA was made, with a universal primer site and UMIs added. TCRdb reprocessed the 5' RACE reads with MiXCR, giving one entry per CDR3 protein. The sample includes around 610,000 distinct CDR3 sequences, about 13% of them seen just once. This specimen consisted of PBMCs, obtained on the day of the yellow fever booster vaccination. The chain uses TRBV11-2 and TRBJ1-4; 7 bases match TRBD1. The source is a man aged 25-45 years who received the YFV17D yellow fever vaccine. Written as DNA, the CDR3 is TGTGCCAGCAGCTTATTTCAGAGGGGGCCGGCAACTAATGAAAAACTGTTTTTT. This codes for CASSLFQRGPATNEKLFF.